The clone carrying this T cell receptor beta chain was counted ten times or more. These data are taken from a study of CD8+CD57+ T cells in acquired aplastic anemia. The authors sequenced patients whose flow cytometry had shown CD8+CD57+ cell expansion. It was genomic DNA that served as the template for profiling TCR beta VDJ and CDR3. TCRdb analysed the reads with MiXCR anew, one entry per CDR3 protein. In the table there are around 200,000 distinct CDR3 sequences, 45% to 60% of which are singletons. Between the trimmed V and J ends, which lost 4 bases and 0 bases, there was a span of 11 bases. CDR3 length equals 15 residues. Germline CDR1 and CDR2: SNHLY and FYNNEI.

Sequenced material: sorted CD4+, CD8+, or CD8+CD57+ T cells (not recorded which) from PBMCs. This TCR was sampled from a human donor with aplastic anemia. The V and J genes are TRBV2 and TRBJ2-3; D gene ambiguous. The chain's CDR3 is CASSGTVASTDTQYF. The CDR3 DNA is TGTGCCAGCAGTGGGACGGTTGCTAGCACAGATACGCAGTATTTT.